These 32 T cell receptor beta chains came from one sample sequenced in a study of blood T cell repertoires in COVID-19. The table came from immunoSEQ multiplex PCR; TCRdb's copy has only in-frame clones and leaves some out. The sample contains about 50,000 clones, nearly 85% of which appear only once. What was sequenced was peripheral blood. These receptors were obtained from a man in his forties with acute or convalescent COVID-19.

The V gene is TRBV9, the J gene TRBJ2-1, with 8 bases identical to TRBD2. The CDR3 contains 16 residues. Trimming removed 0 bases from V and 7 bases from J; junction bases left unmatched: 9. Germline CDR1 SGDLS, CDR2 YYNGEE. This chain's CDR3 is CASSVGGSGSFNEQFF. The CDR3 bases are TGTGCCAGCAGCGTAGGGGGAAGCGGGAGTTTTAATGAGCAGTTCTTC.

This chain uses TRBV15 with TRBJ2-5; D call uncertain. Looked up from germline, CDR1 is LNHNV and CDR2 is YYDKDF (reference sequence). CDR3 length equals 13 residues. The V and J ends lost 4 bases and 3 bases respectively, with 9 bases between them. For the CDR3, the DNA is TGTGCCACCAGCAACAACCTGAAAGAGACCCAGTACTTC. The encoded protein is CATSNNLKETQYF.

Of note for this clone: The identical CDR3 is also encoded by other nucleotide sequences in the sample. The chain has TRBV7-8 and TRBJ1-2, with TRBD1 as a possible D gene (6 bases). CDR3 length: 13 amino acids. V shed 6 bases and J shed 2 bases, with 10 bases lying between them. Germline V gene data show CDR1 as SGHVS and CDR2 as FQNEAQ. The DNA of the CDR3 is TGTGCCAGCAGTCGCGACAGGAACTATGGCTACACCTTC. Protein: CASSRDRNYGYTF.

This clone has just a few counts. The chain is built from TRBV11-2 and TRBJ2-2; the match to TRBD1 covers 8 bases. Germline lookup yields CDR1 SGHAT and CDR2 FQNNGV. J lost 1 base, V lost 5 bases, and 3 bases had no gene match. The CDR3 has 15 residues. The CDR3 sequence is CASSPGTGNTGELFF. The CDR3 nucleotides are TGTGCCAGCAGCCCCGGGACAGGGAACACCGGGGAGCTGTTTTTT.

This clone was observed a single time. The rearrangement uses TRBV21-1 and TRBJ2-1; TRBD1, as called in the table, went unchecked against the DNA. TRBV21-1 is termed a pseudogene. The CDR3 runs to 16 residues. This chain's CDR3 is CASSKGVLGVGNEQFF. DNA of the CDR3: TGTGCCAGCAGCAAAGGGGTTCTAGGGGTTGGCAATGAGCAGTTCTTC.

This clone was counted a single time. CDR3 in amino acids: CASSTGTATDTQYF. DNA for the CDR3: TGTGCCAGTAGCACCGGGACAGCCACAGATACGCAGTATTTT. This chain links TRBV19 with TRBJ2-3; 7 nucleotides match TRBD1. Germline V gene data show CDR1 as LNHDA and CDR2 as SQIVND (reference sequence). V gave up 6 bases and J gave up 2 bases; unmatched junction bases: 5. The CDR3 is made up of 14 amino acids.

The chain employs TRBV9 and TRBJ1-2; D is perhaps TRBD1 (5 bases). Trimming left V 4 bases short and J 14 bases short, with 21 bases between. The CDR3 is made up of 13 amino acids. The germline CDR1 and CDR2 sequences are SGDLS and YYNGEE. The CDR3 here is CASSQTEGTSGTF. The CDR3 coding sequence is TGTGCCAGCAGCCAAACGGAGGGCACTTCAGGGACCTTC.

The V call is TRBV5-6, the J call TRBJ2-6, with 8 bases matching TRBD1. Germline lookup yields CDR1 SGHDT and CDR2 YYEEEE. Trimming cost V 3 bases and J 2 bases; bases outside gene matches: 1. This CDR3 comprises 15 residues. Here the CDR3 DNA reads TGTGCCAGCAGCTCGGGACAGGCTGGGGCCAACGTCCTGACTTTC. Amino acid sequence: CASSSGQAGANVLTF.

The chain links TRBV25-1 to TRBJ1-1; 9 bases fit TRBD1. This CDR3 has 15 residues. V shed 2 bases and J 6 bases; nucleotides not matched to a gene: 7. From germline, CDR1 is MGHDK and CDR2 SYGVNS. The CDR3 protein is CASSELGTGNAEAFF. The CDR3 DNA reads TGTGCCAGCAGTGAACTAGGGACAGGGAATGCTGAAGCTTTCTTT.

This clone is medium-sized (0.01 to 0.1%). This rearrangement joins TRBV5-1 to TRBJ1-4, with D perhaps TRBD1 (6 bases). CDR3 length equals 15 residues. The ends were cut back, 3 bases at V and 3 bases at J, with 12 bases in the middle. Germline-derived CDR1 and CDR2 are SGHRS and YFSETQ. CDR3 loop: CASSSKGGSNEKLFF. The CDR3 bases are TGCGCCAGCAGCTCCAAGGGGGGGTCTAATGAAAAACTGTTTTTT.

As concerns this clone: Other DNA sequences in this specimen translate into the identical CDR3. The chain is built from TRBV5-1 and TRBJ2-2, with 9 bases identical to TRBD2. The CDR3 sequence is 15 residues long. The germline CDR1 and CDR2 sequences are SGHRS and YFSETQ. V was clipped by 2 bases and J by 1 base; unmatched bases: 0. Here the CDR3 reads CASSLAGGNTGELFF. The CDR3 bases are TGCGCCAGCAGCTTAGCGGGAGGGAACACCGGGGAGCTGTTTTTT.

V usage is TRBV11-2 and J usage is TRBJ1-2; TRBD1 matches at 8 bases. The germline V gene has CDR1 SGHAT and CDR2 FQNNGV. CDR3 length equals 15 residues. With 1 base clipped from V and 4 bases from J, the junction kept 5 bases outside the gene matches. The chain's CDR3 is CASSLGTGRVYGYTF. CDR3 nucleotides: TGTGCCAGCAGCTTAGGGACAGGGAGGGTCTATGGCTACACCTTC. Together with reference TRBV11-2 and TRBJ1-2, the CDR3 gives the full variable domain: EAGVAQSPRYKIIEKRQSVAFWCNPISGHATLYWYQQILGQGPKLLIQFQNNGVVDDSQLPKDRFSAERLKGVDSTLKIQPAKLEDSAVYLCASSLGTGRVYGYTFGSGTRLTVV.

The chain recombines TRBV11-2 with TRBJ1-2; 9 bases agree with TRBD1. Germline V gives CDR1 SGHAT, CDR2 FQNNGV. Germline trimming cut 5 bases from V and 5 bases from J; bases unmatched to any gene: 6. The CDR3 sequence is 14 residues long. This CDR3 is CASSHPGQGYGYTF. Written as DNA, the CDR3 is TGTGCCAGCAGCCATCCGGGACAGGGATATGGCTACACCTTC.

This chain connects TRBV2 to TRBJ2-3, with D perhaps matching TRBD2 (5 bases). The CDR3 length is 14 residues. CDR1 is SNHLY, CDR2 FYNNEI, per germline. V lost 5 bases to trimming and J lost 0 bases, with 9 bases between them. This chain's CDR3 is CASSTRGSTDTQYF. The CDR3 DNA is TGTGCCAGCAGTACCCGGGGTAGCACAGATACGCAGTATTTT.

The rearrangement uses TRBV29-1 and TRBJ2-7; D is undetermined. Germline V CDR1 and CDR2: SQVTM, ANQGSEA. The CDR3 is made up of 14 amino acids. With 0 bases removed from V and 0 bases from J, the gap between germline ends came to 9 bases. CDR3 protein: CSVEDEHSSYEQYF. CDR3 sequence (DNA): TGCAGCGTTGAAGATGAGCACAGCTCCTACGAGCAGTACTTC.

The table lists this clone with a count of one. The rearrangement joins TRBV7-7 to TRBJ2-3; possibly TRBD1 for D (6 bases). Trimming took off 3 bases at V and 1 base at J, with 8 bases between the two ends. The CDR3 contains 14 residues. The germline V gene encodes CDR1 SSHAT and CDR2 FNYEAQ (reference sequence). The CDR3 is CASSLSGGTDTQYF. In DNA form, the CDR3 reads TGTGCCAGCAGCTTGTCAGGGGGCACAGATACGCAGTATTTT.

The chain employs TRBV30 and TRBJ1-1; D gene unclear. V was shortened by 0 bases and J by 10 bases, with 15 bases between the two germline ends. The length of the CDR3 is 13 residues. The germline CDR1 and CDR2 sequences are GTSNPN and SVGIG (reference sequence). In nucleotides, the CDR3 is TGTGCCTGGAGTGTATCGCACTTTGGAGTAGCTTTCTTT. Amino acids: CAWSVSHFGVAFF.

The J gene is TRBJ1-1, the V gene TRBV5-6; D is ambiguous. There are 12 residues in the CDR3. The germline V and J ends were trimmed by 4 bases and 4 bases, with 8 bases remaining between them. Per the germline V gene, CDR1 is SGHDT and CDR2 is YYEEEE. The CDR3 is CASSGGPTEAFF. CDR3 sequence (DNA): TGTGCCAGCAGCGGAGGGCCCACTGAAGCTTTCTTT.

This sequence joins TRBV27 and TRBJ1-6, with 7 bases fitting TRBD1. Germline values: CDR1 MNHEY, CDR2 SMNVEV (reference sequence). Trimming removed 8 bases from V and 10 bases from J; junction bases left unmatched: 8. This CDR3 is built from 13 residues. CDR3 nucleotide sequence: TGTGCCAGCGGCGGACAGGTCTTATCACCCCTCCACTTT. Translating gives CASGGQVLSPLHF.

This clone was seen more than once but under ten times. The chain recombines TRBV6-4 with TRBJ2-2; 9 nucleotides align to TRBD2. Losses at the gene ends were 1 base for V and 0 bases for J; bases not matched to a gene: 18. This CDR3 spans 22 amino acids. Germline V CDR1 and CDR2: MRHNA, SNTAGT. For the CDR3, the DNA is TGTGCCAGCAGTGACTTAGGTTCAGACCGACTCAAGCGGGGGGCGAACACCGGGGAGCTGTTTTTT. Residues: CASSDLGSDRLKRGANTGELFF.

This sequence joins TRBV19 and TRBJ1-6; 8 bases agree with TRBD1. The CDR3 consists of 14 residues. The J segment lost 7 bases and the V segment lost 5 bases, leaving 4 bases of the junction unmatched. Germline V gene sequence: CDR1 LNHDA, CDR2 SQIVND (reference sequence). CDR3: CASSAQGANSPLHF. CDR3 bases: TGTGCCAGTAGTGCCCAGGGGGCGAATTCACCCCTCCACTTT. Full variable domain (rest looked up from reference TRBV19 and TRBJ1-6): DGGITQSPKYLFRKEGQNVTLSCEQNLNHDAMYWYRQDPGQGLRLIYYSQIVNDFQKGDIAEGYSVSREKKESFPLTVTSAQKNPTAFYLCASSAQGANSPLHFGNGTRLTVT.

The rearrangement links TRBV7-9 to TRBJ2-4; maybe TRBD1 (6 bases). Germline V lookup: CDR1 SEHNR, CDR2 FQNEAQ (reference sequence). The length of the CDR3 is 14 residues. Trimming removed 8 bases from V and 3 bases from J, with 14 bases in between. DNA for the CDR3: TGTGCCAGCGAGGACAGCCTTTACAAAAACATTCAGTACTTC. This encodes CASEDSLYKNIQYF. The variable domain in full, completed from reference TRBV7-9 and TRBJ2-4, reads DTGVSQNPRHKITKRGQNVTFRCDPISEHNRLYWYRQTLGQGPEFLTYFQNEAQLEKSRLLSDRFSAERPKGSFSTLEIQRTEQGDSAMYLCASEDSLYKNIQYFGAGTRLSVL.

V usage is TRBV11-2 and J usage is TRBJ2-7; D gene ambiguous. The CDR3 has 12 residues. V was clipped by 4 bases and J by 6 bases, with 10 bases between them. The germline gives CDR1 SGHAT, CDR2 FQNNGV. The CDR3 protein is CASSSSWSEQYV. DNA of the CDR3: TGTGCCAGCAGCTCGAGTTGGAGCGAGCAGTACGTC.

The chain uses TRBV9 and TRBJ2-3; TRBD2 agrees at 11 bases. CDR3 length equals 16 residues. V shed 0 bases, J shed 5 bases, and the junction held 5 bases outside the gene matches. Germline V gene data show CDR1 as SGDLS and CDR2 as YYNGEE. CDR3 in DNA: TGTGCCAGCAGCGTAGGTACTAGCGGGGGCGGAGATACGCAGTATTTT. It specifies CASSVGTSGGGDTQYF.

J is TRBJ2-7 and V is TRBV11-2; TRBD1 matches at 10 bases. The ends lost 2 bases at V and 3 bases at J; junction bases unmatched: 7. The CDR3 has 16 amino acids. CDR1 and CDR2 from the germline V gene are SGHAT and FQNNGV. The DNA of the CDR3 is TGTGCCAGCAGCTTAAGGTACGGGACAGGGGTCTACGAGCAGTACTTC. Translated: CASSLRYGTGVYEQYF.

The J gene is TRBJ2-5, the V gene TRBV3-1 (or the pseudogene TRBV3-2), with D maybe TRBD2 (6 bases). Germline V gives CDR1 LGHDT, CDR2 YNNKEL (reference sequence). The CDR3 contains 15 residues. The V end lost 3 bases, the J end lost 4 bases, and 15 bases lay between the germline ends. The DNA of the CDR3 is TGTGCCAGCAGCCAGACACACGGGAGAGGAGAGACCCAGTACTTC. Its protein product is CASSQTHGRGETQYF.

This chain uses TRBV2 with TRBJ1-6; TRBD1 agrees at 8 bases. This CDR3 has 16 residues. V dropped 6 bases and J dropped 7; count of bases not matched to a gene: 11. In germline, CDR1 is SNHLY, CDR2 FYNNEI. In DNA form, the CDR3 reads TGTGCCAGCAGGGGGCCCGGGACAGGCTTCAATTCACCCCTCCACTTT. Amino acid sequence: CASRGPGTGFNSPLHF.

V is TRBV20-1 and J is TRBJ1-1, with D hard to call. The CDR3 has 12 residues. Germline CDR1 is DFQATT and CDR2 is SNEGSKA (reference sequence). The CDR3 bases are TGCAGCCCTAGTGCAGGAGGTACTGAAGCTTTCTTT. Its protein is CSPSAGGTEAFF.

The chain carries TRBV2 and TRBJ1-2; the match to TRBD1 covers 7 bases. V lost 7 bases and J lost 2; bases outside the gene matches: 16. The germline V gene has CDR1 SNHLY and CDR2 FYNNEI. The CDR3 runs 17 residues. CDR3 in DNA: TGTGCCAGCACCGACTGGACCACAGGGGATTGGAACTATGGCTACACCTTC. Protein: CASTDWTTGDWNYGYTF.

This chain connects TRBV7-2 to TRBJ2-4; weak D call: TRBD2 (7 bases). CDR1 is SGHTA, CDR2 FQGNSA, per germline. The CDR3 consists of 15 residues. V lost 1 base and J lost 7, with 14 bases in between. The CDR3 sequence: CASSLEGGGANIQYF. DNA of the CDR3: TGTGCCAGCAGCTTAGAGGGTGGGGGGGCGAACATTCAGTACTTC.

The chain links TRBV11-2 to TRBJ2-2, with 13 bases that match TRBD2. The CDR3 is 16 amino acids. The trim removed 6 bases at V and 9 bases at J, leaving 10 bases unmatched. Germline CDR1 SGHAT, CDR2 FQNNGV. The chain's CDR3 is CASRDTSGRAPWELFF. The CDR3 bases are TGTGCCAGCAGGGACACTAGCGGGAGGGCCCCTTGGGAGCTGTTTTTT.

The chain carries TRBV5-4 and TRBJ1-2; D possibly corresponds to TRBD1 (6 bases). The CDR3 is made up of 13 amino acids. V gave up 3 bases and J gave up 8 bases, with 14 bases separating them. The germline gives CDR1 SGHNT, CDR2 YYREEE (reference sequence). DNA for the CDR3: TGTGCCAGCAGCTCCCTGGACAGAGTAGGCTACACCTTC. It is translated as CASSSLDRVGYTF.